Following are 8 T cell receptor beta chains from one sample sequenced in a study of cytomegalovirus exposure and HLA in healthy donors. PCR employed 60 Vbeta and 13 Jbeta primers. The method was immunoSEQ multiplex PCR; TCRdb's version includes in-frame clones alone and lacks a portion of them. In the table there are over 150,000 clones, approximately 74% of which are singletons. Sequenced input: PBMCs. Source of these receptors: a woman aged 25-40 years in good health and CMV-seronegative.

J is TRBJ2-2 and V is TRBV10-3, with a tentative D call TRBD2 (5 bases). V lost 2 bases, J lost 6 bases, and 7 bases lay in between. The germline V gene has CDR1 ENHRY and CDR2 SYGVKD. The length of the CDR3 is 13 residues. CDR3 DNA sequence: TGTGCCATCAGTGAGACAGCGGCCGGGGAGCTGTTTTTT. Amino acid sequence: CAISETAAGELFF.

This clone was detected a few times. The rearrangement joins TRBV7-3 to TRBJ2-2; 8 nucleotides align to TRBD2. The germline CDR1 and CDR2 sequences are SGHTA and FQGTGA. V trimming: 1 base; J trimming: 7 bases; junction bases outside the gene matches: 11. The CDR3 spans 17 residues. The CDR3, as DNA: TGTGCCAGCAGCTTAATCAGCGGGAGTAAGGTGATCGGGGAGCTGTTTTTT. It is translated as CASSLISGSKVIGELFF.

This chain joins TRBV6-5 and TRBJ1-4; no clear D. This CDR3 is 12 amino acids long. From germline, CDR1 is MNHEY and CDR2 SVGAGI. Deletions cut 3 bases from V and 8 bases from J, with 7 bases between. CDR3: CASSYPGEKLFF. The CDR3 nucleotides read TGTGCCAGCAGTTATCCGGGGGAAAAACTGTTTTTT.

The CDR3 sequence: CASSPKGKAGQETQYF. For the CDR3, the DNA is TGCGCCAGCAGCCCTAAGGGAAAGGCGGGACAAGAGACCCAGTACTTC. The V call is TRBV4-1, the J call TRBJ2-5; D is possibly TRBD2 (6 bases). Trimming took 4 bases from V and 2 from J, leaving 17 bases between them. Germline CDR1 is MGHRA and CDR2 is YSYEKL. This CDR3 has 16 amino acids.

A single count supports this clone. The chain has TRBV5-1 and TRBJ2-2; TRBD1 agrees at 11 bases. Per the germline V gene, CDR1 is SGHRS and CDR2 is YFSETQ. V lost 4 bases to trimming and J lost 6 bases; unmatched junction nucleotides: 8. This CDR3 comprises 16 residues. CDR3 nucleotide sequence: TGCGCCAGCAGCCAGGGGACAGGGGGGCGTGCCGGGGAGCTGTTTTTT. It yields the protein CASSQGTGGRAGELFF. Variable domain in full (rest from reference TRBV5-1 and TRBJ2-2): KAGVTQTPRYLIKTRGQQVTLSCSPISGHRSVSWYQQTPGQGLQFLFEYFSETQRNKGNFPGRFSGRQFSNSRSEMNVSTLELGDSALYLCASSQGTGGRAGELFFGEGSRLTVL.

V usage is TRBV5-1 and J usage is TRBJ1-3, with 8 bases aligning to TRBD1. V shed 3 bases, J shed 0 bases, and the junction held 8 bases outside the gene matches. This CDR3 has 17 residues. Germline assignment: CDR1 SGHRS and CDR2 YFSETQ. CDR3 residues: CASSSGQGYLSGNTIYF. CDR3 sequence (DNA): TGCGCCAGCAGCTCTGGACAGGGCTACCTCTCTGGAAACACCATATATTTT. Full variable domain (missing parts from reference TRBV5-1 and TRBJ1-3): KAGVTQTPRYLIKTRGQQVTLSCSPISGHRSVSWYQQTPGQGLQFLFEYFSETQRNKGNFPGRFSGRQFSNSRSEMNVSTLELGDSALYLCASSSGQGYLSGNTIYFGEGSWLTVV.

The chain carries TRBV19 and TRBJ1-1; 7 bases are shared with TRBD1. Looked up from germline, CDR1 is LNHDA and CDR2 is SQIVND (reference sequence). V lost 5 bases to trimming and J lost 4 bases; unmatched junction nucleotides: 7. This CDR3 is built from 14 residues. The CDR3 DNA sequence: TGTGCCAGTAGTGCCCGACAGGGATTCACTGAAGCTTTCTTT. Amino acids: CASSARQGFTEAFF.

J is TRBJ1-1 and V is TRBV5-4; D not certain. Germline CDR1 SGHNT, CDR2 YYREEE (reference sequence). There are 13 residues in the CDR3. V lost 3 bases and J 5 bases, leaving 11 bases between the germline ends. In nucleotides, the CDR3 is TGTGCCAGCAGCTCCCCGGGTGGTACTGAAGCTTTCTTT. Its protein is CASSSPGGTEAFF.